These T cell receptor beta chains were read from a single sample in a study of blood T cell repertoires in COVID-19. Some clones are missing from TCRdb's copy, which holds only in-frame ones; the method was immunoSEQ multiplex PCR. The profile covers 150,000 to 200,000 clones, with 87% appearing a single time and roughly 7% taken by the ten largest. The source material was PBMCs or T cells enriched from blood (not recorded which). These receptors were obtained from a woman in her forties or fifties who had recovered from COVID-19. The conserved cysteine and the conserved F or W are not part of the CDR3 here. D genes are given only for firm matches.

V gene: TRBV7-2; J gene: TRBJ2-3; D gene: -; CDR3 protein: ASSLAGRDTQY
V gene: TRBV6-5; J gene: TRBJ2-1; D gene: TRBD2; CDR3 protein: ASSPGLASSNEQF
V gene: TRBV6-2/TRBV6-3; J gene: TRBJ2-3; D gene: -; CDR3 protein: ASSQAGRVVTDTQY
V gene: TRBV14; J gene: TRBJ2-2; D gene: -; CDR3 protein: ASSQARTVNTGELF
V gene: TRBV7-2; J gene: TRBJ1-4; D gene: -; CDR3 protein: ASSLDYSEKLF
V gene: TRBV4-1; J gene: TRBJ2-1; D gene: TRBD1; CDR3 protein: ASSQVTGGLHNEQF
V gene: TRBV19; J gene: TRBJ1-1; D gene: -; CDR3 protein: ASSTRAAEAF
V gene: TRBV7-9; J gene: TRBJ1-6; D gene: TRBD1; CDR3 protein: ATQGQGRNSPLH
V gene: TRBV5-6; J gene: TRBJ1-1; D gene: TRBD1; CDR3 protein: ASSLGDRPSNTEAF
V gene: TRBV3-1/TRBV3-2; J gene: TRBJ2-7; D gene: TRBD1; CDR3 protein: ASSQGTGGYEQY
V gene: TRBV24-1; J gene: TRBJ1-1; D gene: -; CDR3 protein: ATSTEYTEAF
V gene: TRBV5-6; J gene: TRBJ2-1; D gene: -; CDR3 protein: ASSLVGGEQF
V gene: TRBV24-1; J gene: TRBJ2-1; D gene: -; CDR3 protein: ATSGRVEQF
V gene: TRBV28; J gene: TRBJ2-7; D gene: TRBD1; CDR3 protein: ASRGQGAYEQY